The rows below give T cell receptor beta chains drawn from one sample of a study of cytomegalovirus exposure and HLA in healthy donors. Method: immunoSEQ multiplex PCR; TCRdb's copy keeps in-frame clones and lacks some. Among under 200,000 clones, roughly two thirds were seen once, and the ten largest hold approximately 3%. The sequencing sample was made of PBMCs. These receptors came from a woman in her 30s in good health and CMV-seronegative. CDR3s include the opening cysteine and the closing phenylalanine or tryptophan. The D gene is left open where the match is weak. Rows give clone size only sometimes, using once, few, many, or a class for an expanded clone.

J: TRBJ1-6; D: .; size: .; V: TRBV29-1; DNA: TGCAGCGTTCGGGACTACGGTGATTCACCCCTCCACTTT; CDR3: CSVRDYGDSPLHF
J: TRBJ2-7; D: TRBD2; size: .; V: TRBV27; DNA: TGTGCCAGCAGTTTCTCCGACACCGGGAGGGAGCAGTACTTC; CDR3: CASSFSDTGREQYF
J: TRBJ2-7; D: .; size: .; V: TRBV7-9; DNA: TGTGCCAGCAGCTTAGCGGGGGGGCCGCCCGAGCAGTACTTC; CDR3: CASSLAGGPPEQYF
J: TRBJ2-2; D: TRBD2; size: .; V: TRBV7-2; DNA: TGTGCCATCCTCCGGGACTACAACACCGGGGAGCTGTTTTTT; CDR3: CAILRDYNTGELFF
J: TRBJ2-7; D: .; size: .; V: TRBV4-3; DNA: TGCGCCAGCAGCCAAGGACTCCCGGGAGTCTACGAGCAGTACTTC; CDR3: CASSQGLPGVYEQYF
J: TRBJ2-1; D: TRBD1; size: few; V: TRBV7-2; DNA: TGTGCCAGCAGCTTAGAGACAGGGACCACAACTGAGCAGTTCTTC; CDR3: CASSLETGTTTEQFF
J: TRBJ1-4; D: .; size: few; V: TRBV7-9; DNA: TGTGCCAGCAGCTTACAGGGGGAAAAACTGTTTTTT; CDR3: CASSLQGEKLFF
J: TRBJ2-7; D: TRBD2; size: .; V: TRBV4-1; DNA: TGCGCCAGCAGCCAAGGACTAGCGGGGACCTTCGAGCAGTACTTC; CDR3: CASSQGLAGTFEQYF
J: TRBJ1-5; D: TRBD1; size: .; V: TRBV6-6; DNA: TGTGCCAGCATTGACAGGGGGGGCAATCAGCCCCAGCATTTT; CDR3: CASIDRGGNQPQHF
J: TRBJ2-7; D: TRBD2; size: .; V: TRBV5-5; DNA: TGTGCCAGCAGCTCCAGCGGGGGGCCCTACGAGCAGTACTTC; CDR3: CASSSSGGPYEQYF